These 17 T cell receptor beta chains were sequenced from one sample in a study of T cells in Graves' hyperthyroidism and ophthalmopathy. Researchers took RNA transcripts and amplified the TCR beta CDR3 regions from them. In the first-round RT-PCR of the TCR CDR3, the HTBI primer set was used. TCRdb used MiXCR to reprocess the multiplex PCR reads, holding one entry per CDR3 protein. The repertoire holds 250,000 to 300,000 distinct CDR3 sequences, with roughly 14% as singletons. Sequenced input: blood. Source of these receptors: a woman aged 25 to 39 with Graves' hyperthyroidism that later progressed to Graves' ophthalmopathy.

This clonotype was counted many times. V is TRBV10-2 and J is TRBJ1-2; 9 nucleotides agree with TRBD1. The CDR3 runs 16 residues. Germline lookup yields CDR1 WSHSY and CDR2 SAAADI. Trimming cost V 3 bases and J 4 bases; bases outside gene matches: 9. CDR3 protein: CASSDGGTGNSYGYTF. For the CDR3, the DNA is TGCGCCAGCAGTGACGGGGGGACAGGGAATTCCTATGGCTACACCTTC.

This clonotype was picked up many times. The chain couples TRBV28 to TRBJ1-4; 7 positions match TRBD1. Per the germline V gene, CDR1 is MDHEN and CDR2 is SYDVKM. The CDR3 is made up of 14 amino acids. J gave up 8 bases and V 6 bases, and 9 bases lay outside the gene matches. CDR3 DNA: TGTGCCAGCAGACGACAGGGAGAAAAGGAAAAACTGTTTTTT. It codes for CASRRQGEKEKLFF.

This clonotype was observed at least ten times. The chain employs TRBV29-1 and TRBJ2-5, with 8 bases that match TRBD2. The J segment lost 7 bases and the V segment lost 5 bases, leaving 9 bases of the junction unmatched. The germline V gene encodes CDR1 SQVTM and CDR2 ANQGSEA. The CDR3 length is 13 residues. In DNA, the CDR3 is TGCAGCGTTACCGCGGGAGGATACGGGACCCAGTACTTC. It specifies CSVTAGGYGTQYF.

The V call is TRBV5-1, the J call TRBJ2-5, with 8 bases matching TRBD2. CDR3 size: 16 residues. The germline V gene encodes CDR1 SGHRS and CDR2 YFSETQ. J lost 1 base, V lost 0 bases, and 5 bases had no gene match. The CDR3 loop is CASSLDGRGGQETQYF. The CDR3 DNA reads TGCGCCAGCAGCTTGGACGGGAGGGGTGGCCAAGAGACCCAGTACTTC.

The rearrangement uses TRBV7-6 and TRBJ2-4; TRBD2 might be the D (6 bases). The germline V gene encodes CDR1 SGHVS and CDR2 FNYEAQ. There are 19 residues in the CDR3. V lost 5 bases, J lost 1 base, and 24 bases lay in between. CDR3 region: CASSAQSRGIWEAKNIQYF. CDR3 DNA sequence: TGTGCCAGCAGCGCCCAAAGCCGGGGGATTTGGGAGGCCAAAAACATTCAGTACTTC.

This clonotype showed up just a few times. V and J are TRBV19 and TRBJ2-1; TRBD2 matches at 13 bases. The CDR3 is 17 residues long. J gave up 8 bases and V 6 bases, and 13 bases lay outside the gene matches. Germline-derived CDR1 and CDR2 are LNHDA and SQIVND (reference sequence). In DNA form, the CDR3 reads TGTGCCAGTAGGGTGGGACTAGCGGGATCACCGGCCGATGAGCAGTTCTTC. This codes for CASRVGLAGSPADEQFF.

There are many counts of this clonotype. V and J are TRBV13 and TRBJ2-5; the match to TRBD1 covers 8 bases. The V gene end was trimmed by 5 bases and the J gene end by 9 bases; junction bases not matched to a gene: 5. This CDR3 contains 12 residues. From germline, CDR1 is PRHDT and CDR2 FYEKMQ (reference sequence). Here the CDR3 reads CASSTLTGAQYF. The CDR3 DNA reads TGTGCCAGCAGCACCCTGACAGGGGCCCAGTACTTC. Together with reference TRBV13 and TRBJ2-5, the CDR3 gives the full variable domain: AAGVIQSPRHLIKEKRETATLKCYPIPRHDTVYWYQQGPGQDPQFLISFYEKMQSDKGSIPDRFSAQQFSDYHSELNMSSLELGDSALYFCASSTLTGAQYFGPGTRLLVL.

The chain combines TRBV6-1 with TRBJ2-7; 12 bases match TRBD2. Germline V gene data show CDR1 as MNHNS and CDR2 as SASEGT. The CDR3 has 14 amino acids. After removal of 6 bases from V and 5 bases from J, the junction contained 5 bases not matched to a gene. The CDR3 nucleotides are TGTGCCAGCAGCCGACTAGCGGGAGTACACGAGCAGTACTTC. It specifies CASSRLAGVHEQYF.

The table lists this clonotype with many counts. The chain joins TRBV20-1 to TRBJ2-3; D unresolved. This CDR3 contains 16 residues. Per the germline V gene, CDR1 is DFQATT and CDR2 is SNEGSKA (reference sequence). Deletions cut 0 bases from V and 0 bases from J, with 13 bases between. The CDR3 here is CSARDRVGPSTDTQYF. CDR3 DNA sequence: TGCAGTGCTAGAGATAGGGTAGGGCCCAGCACAGATACGCAGTATTTT.

This clonotype was seen ten or more times. An end of the junction differs from the germline gene, which may be a read error. The chain combines TRBV30 with TRBJ1-1, with 7 bases lining up with TRBD1. Germline V gene sequence: CDR1 GTSNPN, CDR2 SVGIG (reference sequence). The CDR3 is made up of 16 amino acids. CDR3 loop: CAWSAGFPTGNPEAFF. The CDR3 nucleotides read TGTGCCTGGAGTGCCGGCTTCCCGACAGGGAACCCTGAAGCTTTCTTT.

V is TRBV7-8 and J is TRBJ2-2, with 8 bases identical to TRBD2. Looked up from germline, CDR1 is SGHVS and CDR2 is FQNEAQ. The V segment lost 5 bases and the J segment 7 bases; nucleotides outside the gene matches: 6. This CDR3 comprises 14 residues. The CDR3 here is CASSIGLAGGELFF. The CDR3 DNA sequence: TGTGCCAGCAGCATCGGACTAGCCGGCGGGGAGCTGTTTTTT.

CDR3 region: CASSQWGQPQHF. Here the CDR3 DNA reads TGTGCCAGCAGCCAGTGGGGTCAGCCCCAGCATTTT. The chain carries TRBV7-9 and TRBJ1-5; the D is unclear. CDR1 and CDR2 (germline): SEHNR, FQNEAQ (reference sequence). V dropped 5 bases and J dropped 6 bases, with 8 bases sitting between them. The length of the CDR3 is 12 residues.

Details on this clonotype: With a much larger clone just one base away, this may be a read error. V usage is TRBV2 and J usage is TRBJ2-1, with TRBD1 matching over 8 bases. This CDR3 is built from 14 residues. Germline CDR1 reads SNHLY; CDR2 reads FYNNEI. The CDR3 loop is CASSDGQGNNAQFF. For the CDR3, the DNA is TGTGCCAGCAGTGATGGACAGGGAAACAATGCGCAGTTCTTC.

In its sample, this clonotype was seen a few times. The conserved final phenylalanine or tryptophan is absent from the CDR3, which likely points to a read error. The gene calls are TRBV7-2 and TRBJ1-6, with TRBD1 identical over 11 bases. Germline CDR1 is SGHTA and CDR2 is FQGNSA. The trim removed 5 bases at V and 11 bases at J, leaving 8 bases unmatched. The CDR3 contains 15 residues. CDR3 sequence reads: CASSPGTGGKTPLHL. CDR3 sequence (DNA): TGTGCCAGCAGCCCAGGGACAGGGGGTAAGACACCCCTCCACCTT.

There are many counts of this clonotype. The chain uses TRBV7-6 and TRBJ2-1, with D perhaps TRBD1 (5 bases). Germline V gene lookup returns CDR1 SGHVS and CDR2 FNYEAQ. Trimming removed 5 bases from V and 10 bases from J, with 15 bases in between. This CDR3 comprises 13 residues. The CDR3 is CASSQTPKGEQFF. Written as DNA, the CDR3 is TGTGCCAGCAGCCAAACCCCGAAGGGGGAGCAGTTCTTC.

This chain uses TRBV3-2 with TRBJ1-4. TRBV3-2 is annotated as a pseudogene. This CDR3 is built from 16 residues. The CDR3 here is CASSQVKDPNSEKLFF. Here the CDR3 DNA reads TGTGCCAGCAGCCAAGTAAAAGACCCCAACAGTGAAAAACTGTTTTTT.

At least ten counts were recorded for this clonotype. The V and J genes are TRBV6-5 and TRBJ2-5, with D possibly matching TRBD2 (5 bases). Germline V gives CDR1 MNHEY, CDR2 SVGAGI. This CDR3 spans 15 amino acids. The V end lost 0 bases, the J end lost 0 bases, and 8 bases lay between the germline ends. The CDR3 sequence: CASSYSSGNQETQYF. CDR3 bases: TGTGCCAGCAGTTACTCGTCCGGGAACCAAGAGACCCAGTACTTC.